The present T cell receptor beta chain was sequenced within a study of cytomegalovirus exposure and HLA in healthy donors. Study-level findings and limits: TRBV6-2, TRBV6-3 and some other V segments were excluded as indistinguishable. Association of a missense DCLRE1C variant with TCR beta V- and J-gene trimming was reported in a later analysis.

A note on this clone: Its cognate antigen is unknown.

PCR involved 60 Vbeta and 13 Jbeta primers. TCRdb's copy holds only in-frame clones and misses some; the assay was immunoSEQ multiplex PCR. The listing contains approximately 38,000 clones. The CDR3 has 15 amino acids. V dropped 3 bases and J dropped 2 bases, with 12 bases sitting between them. Germline loops: CDR1 SGDLS, CDR2 YYNGEE. The chain carries TRBV9 and TRBJ1-5; tentatively, D is TRBD1 (6 bases). Sequencing input: PBMCs. The clonotype comes from a man aged 25-45 years in good health and CMV-seronegative. The CDR3 region is CASSEGGGRNQPQHF. DNA for the CDR3: TGTGCCAGCAGCGAAGGGGGAGGGCGCAATCAGCCCCAGCATTTT.